This TCR beta chain was sequenced for a study of blood T cell repertoires in COVID-19. Looking at the study overall: Acute and convalescent COVID-19 samples came from the United States, Italy and Spain. Nucleic acid was either cDNA or gDNA, and it came from T cells, B-cell-depleted T cells, or PBMCs.

Original processing methods: Amplification with reference gene primers provided the estimates of nucleated cell counts. This table comes from immunoSEQ multiplex PCR, and its TCRdb copy is limited to in-frame clones, with some not included. The DNA gave D and trimming, while V, J and clone size come from that table. Of roughly 220,000 clones in the sample, around 86% were seen once. The TCR originated in a man aged 55-75 years with acute or convalescent COVID-19. Sequencing input: peripheral blood.

CDR3 DNA: TGTGCCAGCAGTAGCCCCCCGTACGCTGGCTACACCTTC. This codes for CASSSPPYAGYTF. The V and J genes are TRBV25-1 and TRBJ1-2; D uncertain. CDR1 is MGHDK, CDR2 SYGVNS, per germline. This CDR3 comprises 13 residues. Trimming stripped 5 bases from V and 7 bases from J, with 14 bases between.